This TCR beta chain was identified during a study of shared clonotypes between healthy human individuals. Study-wide context: The study enrolled a couple of women and three men aged 18 to 49.

Naive CD8 populations comprised CD45RO-negative cells positively selected for CCR7, excluding terminally differentiated effector memory CD45RA+ cells. Data came from immunoSEQ multiplex PCR; TCRdb stores just in-frame clones and leaves some out. The table has 550,000 to 650,000 clones, 96% seen once; the top ten hold about 0.11%. V dropped 0 bases and J dropped 7 bases, with 7 bases sitting between them. In germline, CDR1 is LNHNV, CDR2 YYDKDF (reference sequence). The CDR3 covers 13 residues. J is TRBJ2-1 and V is TRBV15; D is possibly TRBD2 (6 bases). The receptor was derived from a woman under 40 in good health. Sequencing was carried out using naive CD8+ T cells sorted from blood. CDR3 sequence: CATSRDGGNEQFF. CDR3 DNA sequence: TGTGCCACCAGCAGAGATGGAGGGAATGAGCAGTTCTTC.